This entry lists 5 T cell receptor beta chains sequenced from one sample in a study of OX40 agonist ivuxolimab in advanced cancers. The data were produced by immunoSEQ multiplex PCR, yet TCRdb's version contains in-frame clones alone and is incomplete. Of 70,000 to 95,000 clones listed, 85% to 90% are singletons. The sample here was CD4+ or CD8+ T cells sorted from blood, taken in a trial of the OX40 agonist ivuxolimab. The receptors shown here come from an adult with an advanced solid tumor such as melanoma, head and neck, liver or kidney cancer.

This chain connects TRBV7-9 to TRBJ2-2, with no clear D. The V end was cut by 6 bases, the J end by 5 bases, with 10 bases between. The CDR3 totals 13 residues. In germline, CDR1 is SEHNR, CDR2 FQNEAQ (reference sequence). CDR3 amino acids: CASSPGYTGELFF. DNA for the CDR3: TGTGCCAGCAGTCCCGGGTATACCGGGGAGCTGTTTTTT.

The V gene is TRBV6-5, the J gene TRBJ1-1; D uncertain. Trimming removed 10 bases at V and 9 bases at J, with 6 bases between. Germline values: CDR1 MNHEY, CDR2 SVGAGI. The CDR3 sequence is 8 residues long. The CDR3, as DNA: TGTGCCACCAACCAAGCTTTCTTT. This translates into CATNQAFF.

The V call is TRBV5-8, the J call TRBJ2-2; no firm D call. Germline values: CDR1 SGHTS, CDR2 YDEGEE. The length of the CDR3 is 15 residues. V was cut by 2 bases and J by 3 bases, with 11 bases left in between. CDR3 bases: TGTGCCAGCAGCTTCTTGAGGCTTTACACCGGGGAGCTGTTTTTT. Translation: CASSFLRLYTGELFF.

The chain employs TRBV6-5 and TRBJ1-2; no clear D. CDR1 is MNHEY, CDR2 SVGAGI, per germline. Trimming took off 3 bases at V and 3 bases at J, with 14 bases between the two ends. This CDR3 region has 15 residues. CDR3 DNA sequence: TGTGCCAGCAGTTATTCCGGGGATAATTACTATGGCTACACCTTC. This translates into CASSYSGDNYYGYTF.

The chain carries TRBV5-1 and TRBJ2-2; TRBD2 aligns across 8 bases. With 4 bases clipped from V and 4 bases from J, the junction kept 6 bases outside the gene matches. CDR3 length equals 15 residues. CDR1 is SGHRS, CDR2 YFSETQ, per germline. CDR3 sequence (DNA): TGCGCCAGCAGCCAACGGACTAGCAGCACCGGGGAGCTGTTTTTT. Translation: CASSQRTSSTGELFF.